What follows are 27 T cell receptor beta chains derived from one specimen sequenced in a study of blood T cell repertoires in COVID-19. Produced via immunoSEQ multiplex PCR; TCRdb's table is partial and in-frame only. The top ten hold approximately 5.8% of the sample, which has under 85,000 clones, 90% seen once. Sequences were obtained from peripheral blood. These receptors were obtained from a man over 45 with acute or convalescent COVID-19.

CDR3 DNA: TGTGCCAGCAGCGAATTCACCGGGACAGGGGGAAATTCACCCCTCCACTTT. Amino acids: CASSEFTGTGGNSPLHF. The chain is built from TRBV21-1 and TRBJ1-6; TRBD1 reflects the table's D call only, with no check against the DNA. TRBV21-1 corresponds to a pseudogene. This CDR3 is 17 amino acids long.

This chain connects TRBV4-1 to TRBJ2-3, with D possibly being TRBD1 (5 bases). This CDR3 region has 17 residues. Trimming removed 3 bases from V and 2 bases from J, with 18 bases in between. Per the germline V gene, CDR1 is MGHRA and CDR2 is YSYEKL. The CDR3 nucleotides read TGCGCCAGCAGCCACATACACCCTGGACAAGACACAGATACGCAGTATTTT. Amino acids: CASSHIHPGQDTDTQYF.

CDR3 DNA: TGTGCCAGCAGCCAAGATGGGACTAGCGGGAGGGTAGATACGCAGTATTTT. Its translation: CASSQDGTSGRVDTQYF. The chain couples TRBV4-2 to TRBJ2-3, with 16 bases identical to TRBD2. Per the germline V gene, CDR1 is LGHNA and CDR2 is YNFKEQ. V trimming: 0 bases; J trimming: 5 bases; junction bases outside the gene matches: 2. The CDR3 is 17 amino acids.

V is TRBV27 and J is TRBJ1-6; D may be TRBD1 (5 bases). The V end was cut by 1 base, the J end by 7 bases, with 20 bases between. Germline V CDR1 and CDR2: MNHEY, SMNVEV (reference sequence). This CDR3 has 18 residues. The CDR3 protein is CASSLYPGSGARNSPLHF. The DNA of the CDR3 is TGTGCCAGCAGTTTATACCCCGGTAGTGGGGCGAGGAATTCACCCCTCCACTTT.

The gene calls are TRBV4-3 and TRBJ2-5; TRBD2 matches at 11 bases. Germline V gene data show CDR1 as LGHNA and CDR2 as YSLEER. The CDR3 is made up of 16 amino acids. V dropped 2 bases and J dropped 1; count of bases not matched to a gene: 3. CDR3 protein: CASSQMTSGVQETQYF. The CDR3, as DNA: TGCGCCAGCAGCCAAATGACTAGCGGGGTCCAAGAGACCCAGTACTTC.

The gene calls are TRBV7-2 and TRBJ2-1; TRBD2 agrees at 13 bases. This CDR3 region has 17 residues. Germline lookup yields CDR1 SGHTA and CDR2 FQGNSA. The J segment lost 9 bases and the V segment lost 4 bases, leaving 12 bases of the junction unmatched. CDR3 coding DNA: TGTGCCAGCAGCTCCTCTCCAGGACTAGCGGGAGCAGGTGAGCAGTTCTTC. It specifies CASSSSPGLAGAGEQFF.

This chain joins TRBV11-3 and TRBJ1-1; the D is unclear. CDR1 SGHNT and CDR2 YENEEA come from the germline V gene. The CDR3 has 14 residues. Trimming stripped 3 bases from V and 5 bases from J, with 13 bases between. This CDR3 reads CASSFKTGKTEAFF. The CDR3 nucleotides read TGTGCCAGCAGCTTCAAAACGGGGAAAACTGAAGCTTTCTTT.

The chain joins TRBV19 to TRBJ1-2, with 7 bases matching TRBD1. This CDR3 has 13 amino acids. Germline loops: CDR1 LNHDA, CDR2 SQIVND (reference sequence). The V gene end was trimmed by 4 bases and the J gene end by 4 bases; junction bases not matched to a gene: 3. CDR3 sequence reads: CASSNTGAYGYTF. In nucleotides, the CDR3 is TGTGCCAGTAGTAATACAGGGGCCTATGGCTACACCTTC.

The CDR3 coding sequence is TGTGCCAGCGGTGCCCCGGGACAGTCGTACAATGAGCAGTTCTTC. It codes for CASGAPGQSYNEQFF. The chain is built from TRBV11-2 and TRBJ2-1; 7 bases are shared with TRBD1. This CDR3 is built from 15 residues. CDR1 is SGHAT, CDR2 FQNNGV, per germline. Unmatched junction bases numbered 11, after V lost 8 bases and J lost 4 bases.

Turning to this clone: Other DNA sequences in this sample translate to the same CDR3. The chain combines TRBV6-5 with TRBJ1-5, with 7 bases identical to TRBD1. Germline CDR1 reads MNHEY; CDR2 reads SVGAGI. After removal of 6 bases from V and 5 bases from J, the junction contained 4 bases not matched to a gene. This CDR3 comprises 13 residues. The CDR3 region has the DNA TGTGCCAGCAGAAGAGGGGGCGATCAGCCCCAGCATTTT. This translates into CASRRGGDQPQHF.

This sequence joins TRBV19 and TRBJ2-3, with D tentatively TRBD2 (6 bases). Trimming shortened V by 3 bases and J by 3 bases, and 13 bases separated the two germline ends. The CDR3 is 15 amino acids. Germline V gives CDR1 LNHDA, CDR2 SQIVND (reference sequence). CDR3 coding DNA: TGTGCCAGTAGTATTTTGGGGGGAGGTACAGATACGCAGTATTTT. Its protein product is CASSILGGGTDTQYF.

V is TRBV19 and J is TRBJ2-7; D remains unclear. The CDR3 consists of 11 residues. CDR1 LNHDA and CDR2 SQIVND come from the germline V gene (reference sequence). V was pared by 1 base and J by 6 bases, with 4 bases between. In DNA form, the CDR3 reads TGTGCCAGTAGTATAGGAGTCGAGCAGTACTTC. This sequence encodes CASSIGVEQYF. The variable domain in full, with the rest retrieved from reference TRBV19 and TRBJ2-7, is DGGITQSPKYLFRKEGQNVTLSCEQNLNHDAMYWYRQDPGQGLRLIYYSQIVNDFQKGDIAEGYSVSREKKESFPLTVTSAQKNPTAFYLCASSIGVEQYFGPGTRLTVT.

The chain recombines TRBV18 with TRBJ1-2; TRBD1 matches 9 bases. CDR3 length equals 14 residues. The junction had 5 bases not matched to a gene; V was cut back by 3 bases and J by 6 bases. Germline CDR1 is KGHSH and CDR2 is LQKENI. CDR3 in DNA: TGTGCCAGCTCACCGAACAGGGGGCAGGATGGCTACACCTTC. Its translation is CASSPNRGQDGYTF.

The CDR3 coding sequence is TGTGCCAGCAGGGGGGAGGACACTGAAGCTTTCTTT. Its translation is CASRGEDTEAFF. This chain links TRBV12-3 or TRBV12-4 with TRBJ1-1, with a tentative D call TRBD1 (5 bases). The V end lost 6 bases, the J end lost 3 bases, and 8 bases lay between the germline ends. The CDR3 consists of 12 residues.

The V gene is TRBV6-5, the J gene TRBJ1-5, with 7 bases lining up with TRBD1. This CDR3 spans 15 amino acids. Germline lookup yields CDR1 MNHEY and CDR2 SVGAGI. The V and J ends lost 6 bases and 2 bases, in that order; junction bases with no gene match: 7. This chain's CDR3 is CASRKKGAGNQPQHF. CDR3 in DNA: TGTGCCAGCAGGAAAAAGGGGGCAGGCAATCAGCCCCAGCATTTT.

V gene TRBV27 combines with J gene TRBJ1-1; a possible D gene is TRBD1 (6 bases). The CDR3 sequence is 13 residues long. Germline values: CDR1 MNHEY, CDR2 SMNVEV (reference sequence). V lost 6 bases and J 4 bases, leaving 12 bases between the germline ends. The CDR3 bases are TGTGCCAGCAGGCTCAGGGGTGGCACTGAAGCTTTCTTT. Amino acids: CASRLRGGTEAFF.

The rearrangement links TRBV11-2 to TRBJ1-3, with D unresolved. Germline assignment: CDR1 SGHAT and CDR2 FQNNGV. This CDR3 is 14 amino acids long. Trimming took off 3 bases at V and 3 bases at J, with 9 bases between the two ends. DNA of the CDR3: TGTGCCAGCAGCTTGGGCGGGTTTGGAAACACCATATATTTT. Amino acids: CASSLGGFGNTIYF.

The rearrangement joins TRBV9 to TRBJ2-4, with 8 bases identical to TRBD1. This CDR3 contains 13 residues. Looked up from germline, CDR1 is SGDLS and CDR2 is YYNGEE. The V gene end was trimmed by 4 bases and the J gene end by 8 bases; junction bases not matched to a gene: 5. CDR3 protein: CASSSGQGDIQYF. For the CDR3, the DNA is TGTGCCAGCAGCTCCGGACAGGGAGACATTCAGTACTTC.

The CDR3 sequence: CASSSGQGLATEAFF. The CDR3 nucleotides are TGTGCCAGCAGCTCGGGACAGGGTTTAGCCACTGAAGCTTTCTTT. The rearrangement uses TRBV11-2 and TRBJ1-1, with 9 bases matching TRBD1. CDR1 is SGHAT and CDR2 is FQNNGV in the germline V gene. The J segment lost 4 bases and the V segment lost 4 bases, leaving 7 bases of the junction unmatched. The length of the CDR3 is 15 residues.

The chain employs TRBV19 and TRBJ2-1; TRBD2 aligns across 7 bases. Germline CDR1 reads LNHDA; CDR2 reads SQIVND (reference sequence). This CDR3 region has 15 residues. Trimming removed 4 bases from V and 6 bases from J; junction bases left unmatched: 9. DNA of the CDR3: TGTGCCAGTAGTACATACCGGGACTATGGCAATGAGCAGTTCTTC. Translating it yields CASSTYRDYGNEQFF.

This chain connects TRBV7-6 to TRBJ2-1, with D perhaps TRBD2 (6 bases). This CDR3 has 16 amino acids. Trimming cost V 0 bases and J 4 bases, with 13 bases left between them. In germline, CDR1 is SGHVS, CDR2 FNYEAQ. CDR3 in DNA: TGTGCCAGCAGCTTAGCGGGGACGGGAGTATACAATGAGCAGTTCTTC. Amino acids: CASSLAGTGVYNEQFF. Based on the CDR3 plus reference TRBV7-6 and TRBJ2-1, the full variable domain is GAGVSQSPRYKVTKRGQDVALRCDPISGHVSLYWYRQALGQGPEFLTYFNYEAQQDKSGLPNDRFSAERPEGSISTLTIQRTEQRDSAMYRCASSLAGTGVYNEQFFGPGTRLTVL.

The gene calls are TRBV5-1 and TRBJ1-2; 8 nucleotides agree with TRBD1. There are 15 residues in the CDR3. J lost 5 bases, V lost 1 base, and 7 bases had no gene match. CDR1 SGHRS and CDR2 YFSETQ come from the germline V gene. In nucleotides, the CDR3 is TGCGCCAGCAGCTTGCAAGGACAGGGAGGTTATGGCTACACCTTC. Translation: CASSLQGQGGYGYTF. The full variable domain, rest sourced from reference TRBV5-1 and TRBJ1-2, is KAGVTQTPRYLIKTRGQQVTLSCSPISGHRSVSWYQQTPGQGLQFLFEYFSETQRNKGNFPGRFSGRQFSNSRSEMNVSTLELGDSALYLCASSLQGQGGYGYTFGSGTRLTVV.

This clone was detected only a few times. V usage is TRBV6-1 and J usage is TRBJ2-7; possible D gene TRBD1, 6 bases. The V and J ends lost 3 bases and 3 bases respectively, with 12 bases between them. The CDR3 is made up of 14 amino acids. Germline values: CDR1 MNHNS, CDR2 SASEGT. The CDR3 protein is CASSERGIGYEQYF. CDR3 DNA sequence: TGTGCCAGCAGTGAGAGGGGGATAGGCTACGAGCAGTACTTC.

This clone has more than one count but fewer than ten. Other DNA sequences in this sample translate to the same CDR3. CDR3 in amino acids: CASSFRANTGELFF. For the CDR3, the DNA is TGTGCCAGCAGCTTCCGAGCGAACACCGGGGAGCTGTTTTTT. V is TRBV7-9 and J is TRBJ2-2, with no clear D. Germline V gene data show CDR1 as SEHNR and CDR2 as FQNEAQ (reference sequence). Between the trimmed V and J ends, which lost 3 bases and 0 bases, there was a span of 5 bases. This CDR3 has 14 amino acids. Together with reference TRBV7-9 and TRBJ2-2, the CDR3 gives the full variable domain: DTGVSQNPRHKITKRGQNVTFRCDPISEHNRLYWYRQTLGQGPEFLTYFQNEAQLEKSRLLSDRFSAERPKGSFSTLEIQRTEQGDSAMYLCASSFRANTGELFFGEGSRLTVL.

This clone has a handful of counts. This chain joins TRBV9 and TRBJ2-1; 7 nucleotides match TRBD2. The CDR3 spans 16 residues. The V and J ends lost 0 bases and 5 bases, in that order; junction bases with no gene match: 8. Germline CDR1 is SGDLS and CDR2 is YYNGEE. CDR3 DNA sequence: TGTGCCAGCAGCGTAGCTCGAACGGGAGGAGACAATGAGCAGTTCTTC. Translation: CASSVARTGGDNEQFF.

The chain employs TRBV18 and TRBJ1-2; D is perhaps TRBD1 (6 bases). V was shortened by 2 bases and J by 3 bases, with 19 bases between the two germline ends. Germline CDR1 is KGHSH and CDR2 is LQKENI. CDR3 length: 17 residues. CDR3 region: CASSPTTGQGQYYGYTF. DNA of the CDR3: TGTGCCAGCTCACCAACCACCGGGCAGGGGCAGTACTATGGCTACACCTTC.

This clone was detected a few times. V usage is TRBV7-9 and J usage is TRBJ1-1; D might be TRBD1 (5 bases). Trimming removed 3 bases from V and 10 bases from J, with 18 bases in between. CDR3 length: 14 amino acids. Looked up from germline, CDR1 is SEHNR and CDR2 is FQNEAQ (reference sequence). This CDR3 is CASSFGEGTHGAFF. The CDR3 DNA is TGTGCCAGCAGCTTCGGGGAGGGGACCCACGGAGCTTTCTTT.